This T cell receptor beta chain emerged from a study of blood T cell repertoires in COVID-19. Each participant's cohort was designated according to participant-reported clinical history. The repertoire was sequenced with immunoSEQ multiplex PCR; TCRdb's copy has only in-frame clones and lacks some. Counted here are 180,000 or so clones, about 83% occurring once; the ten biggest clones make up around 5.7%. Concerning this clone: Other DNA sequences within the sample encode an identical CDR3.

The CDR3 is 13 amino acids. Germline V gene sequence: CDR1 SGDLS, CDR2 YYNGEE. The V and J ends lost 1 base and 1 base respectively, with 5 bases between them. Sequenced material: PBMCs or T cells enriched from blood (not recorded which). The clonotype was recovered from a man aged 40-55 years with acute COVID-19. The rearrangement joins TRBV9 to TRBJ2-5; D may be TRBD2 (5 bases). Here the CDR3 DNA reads TGTGCCAGCAGCGTACGGGGCCAAGAGACCCAGTACTTC. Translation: CASSVRGQETQYF. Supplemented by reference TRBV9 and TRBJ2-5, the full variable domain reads DSGVTQTPKHLITATGQRVTLRCSPRSGDLSVYWYQQSLDQGLQFLIQYYNGEERAKGNILERFSAQQFPDLHSELNLSSLELGDSALYFCASSVRGQETQYFGPGTRLLVL.